What follows are 5 T cell receptor beta chains derived from one specimen sequenced in a study of blood T cell repertoires in COVID-19. TCRdb's copy holds only in-frame clones and misses some; the assay was immunoSEQ multiplex PCR. The sample contains more than 70,000 clones, 90% of which appear only once. The sample consisted of peripheral blood. These receptors came from a woman over 75 with acute or convalescent COVID-19.

In this sample, this clone turned up once. V gene TRBV9 combines with J gene TRBJ1-4; 8 bases are a match to TRBD1. There are 15 residues in the CDR3. V lost 3 bases and J lost 3; bases outside the gene matches: 4. The germline V gene encodes CDR1 SGDLS and CDR2 YYNGEE. The CDR3 coding sequence is TGTGCCAGCAGCGCTACAGGGGGAGCTAATGAAAAACTGTTTTTT. Amino acids: CASSATGGANEKLFF.

The chain links TRBV28 to TRBJ2-7, with 7 bases matching TRBD2. Germline V gene data show CDR1 as MDHEN and CDR2 as SYDVKM. The CDR3 loop spans 13 amino acids. J lost 2 bases, V lost 3 bases, and 1 base had no gene match. The CDR3 nucleotides are TGTGCCAGCAGTTTGGCGGGAGCCTACGAGCAGTACTTC. Encoded protein: CASSLAGAYEQYF.

The chain employs TRBV9 and TRBJ1-1; D gene uncertain. Trimming cost V 3 bases and J 1 base, with 4 bases left between them. This CDR3 is 12 amino acids long. Per germline, CDR1 SGDLS and CDR2 YYNGEE. In nucleotides, the CDR3 is TGTGCCAGCAGCGCCCAGAACACTGAAGCTTTCTTT. Translation gives CASSAQNTEAFF.

The rearrangement uses TRBV7-3 and TRBJ1-6; TRBD1 matches at 7 bases. V gave up 4 bases and J gave up 0 bases; unmatched junction bases: 9. The V gene's germline CDR1 is SGHTA and CDR2 FQGTGA. The CDR3 consists of 18 residues. The CDR3 here is CASSSRQGVSSYNSPLHF. CDR3 bases: TGTGCCAGCAGCTCCCGACAGGGTGTGAGCTCCTATAATTCACCCCTCCACTTT.

The genes are TRBV6-5 and TRBJ1-1; D unresolved. Germline CDR1 reads MNHEY; CDR2 reads SVGAGI. The V gene lost 6 bases and the J gene lost 1 base, with 9 bases spanning the gap. The CDR3 spans 13 residues. CDR3 in amino acids: CASSNSQNTEAFF. Written as DNA, the CDR3 is TGTGCCAGCAGCAACTCCCAGAACACTGAAGCTTTCTTT.